One T cell receptor (beta chain) is described in this entry. No antigen is known for it. Sequencing was performed with immunoSEQ multiplex PCR; in TCRdb, only in-frame clones are kept and a portion is missing. This table holds about 200,000 clones, about 93% found once. Germline values: CDR1 SQVTM, CDR2 ANQGSEA. V lost 6 bases, J lost 7 bases, and 16 bases lay in between. The CDR3 consists of 13 residues. This record comes from a study of T cell responses to AZD1222 COVID-19 vaccine. Overall study findings and caveats: In all cases, repertoires were sampled only after the peak T cell response. Distributed over spike, vaccine-associated CD4 TCRs predominated at 160-218 and 743-854. Of spike-specific TCRs, nearly half reportedly target regions left unmutated in variants. White British ancestry dominated among donors, who included more females, and clonal diversity was possibly underestimated.

This clonotype was sampled from an adult in good health. Specimen: peripheral blood, collected on day 0 of MenACWY control vaccination. The genes are TRBV29-1 and TRBJ2-1; D tentatively reads TRBD1 or TRBD2 (5 bases each). The CDR3 is CSVRDPMVNEQFF. In DNA form, the CDR3 reads TGCAGCGTCCGGGACCCGATGGTAAATGAGCAGTTCTTC.